These 21 T cell receptor beta chains came from one sample sequenced in a study of T cells in tumors after PD-1 blockade (dated by TCRdb to about 2019). The time point label on this specimen signifies: before anti-PD-1 therapy. The method was the immunoSEQ multiplex PCR assay. TCRdb holds this immuneACCESS table with in-frame rearrangements only. Some clones are missing; in checked studies, unresolved V genes explain under half, and the rest has no known cause. For this sample there are around 60,000 clones; roughly 75% appear just once. The top ten hold roughly 13% of the sample. The source was PBMCs, collected before anti-PD-1 treatment. Receptors were obtained from a human donor with basal cell carcinoma.

The sample holds one count of this clone. The genes are TRBV4-1 and TRBJ2-1, with TRBD1 as a possible D gene (6 bases). Deletions cut 0 bases from V and 0 bases from J, with 6 bases between. CDR1 and CDR2 from the germline V gene are MGHRA and YSYEKL. The CDR3 is 15 amino acids. The DNA for the CDR3 is TGCGCCAGCAGCCAAGAAGGGGGCTCCTACAATGAGCAGTTCTTC. It specifies CASSQEGGSYNEQFF.

This clone has more than one count but fewer than ten. This chain joins TRBV5-1 and TRBJ2-3, with 10 bases identical to TRBD1. The CDR3 has 15 residues. Losses at the gene ends were 0 bases for V and 5 bases for J; bases not matched to a gene: 3. Germline V gene sequence: CDR1 SGHRS, CDR2 YFSETQ. The CDR3 bases are TGCGCCAGCAGCTTGGGACAGGGGGCGGAAGATACGCAGTATTTT. Translated, it gives CASSLGQGAEDTQYF.

This clone came up a few times. The chain couples TRBV21-1 to TRBJ1-1; the table's D call, TRBD1, has no DNA check behind it. TRBV21-1 is reported as a pseudogene. This CDR3 has 15 residues. The CDR3 protein is CASSKKSGGHTEAFF. CDR3 DNA sequence: TGTGCCAGCAGCAAAAAATCAGGGGGCCACACTGAAGCTTTCTTT.

This chain uses TRBV5-4 with TRBJ2-1, with D perhaps TRBD2 (6 bases). The CDR3 contains 14 residues. CDR1 is SGHNT and CDR2 is YYREEE in the germline V gene (reference sequence). V lost 5 bases and J lost 0, with 9 bases in between. CDR3 nucleotides: TGTGCCAGCAGGGGGGGTAGCTCCTACAATGAGCAGTTCTTC. This translates into CASRGGSSYNEQFF.

This clone was picked up a small number of times. This chain links TRBV19 with TRBJ1-6; TRBD1 matches at 8 bases. Looked up from germline, CDR1 is LNHDA and CDR2 is SQIVND (reference sequence). The CDR3 totals 16 residues. Trimming took 8 bases from V and 0 from J; bases not matched to a gene: 6. CDR3 nucleotide sequence: TGTGCCAGTCGACGGACAGGGAGCTCCTATAATTCACCCCTCCACTTT. Its protein product is CASRRTGSSYNSPLHF.

This chain joins TRBV19 and TRBJ2-1; D gene ambiguous. The CDR3 consists of 13 residues. Germline CDR1 reads LNHDA; CDR2 reads SQIVND (reference sequence). Between the trimmed V and J ends, which lost 1 base and 5 bases, there was a span of 6 bases. CDR3 protein: CASSIAENNEQFF. In nucleotides, the CDR3 is TGTGCCAGTAGTATAGCCGAGAACAATGAGCAGTTCTTC. Supplemented by reference TRBV19 and TRBJ2-1, the full variable domain reads DGGITQSPKYLFRKEGQNVTLSCEQNLNHDAMYWYRQDPGQGLRLIYYSQIVNDFQKGDIAEGYSVSREKKESFPLTVTSAQKNPTAFYLCASSIAENNEQFFGPGTRLTVL.

The chain combines TRBV30 with TRBJ2-7; weak D call: TRBD2 (6 bases). The CDR3 is made up of 15 amino acids. The ends were cut back, 4 bases at V and 0 bases at J, with 16 bases in the middle. Per germline, CDR1 GTSNPN and CDR2 SVGIG (reference sequence). The CDR3 spells CAWTVLGGSSYEQYF. CDR3 sequence (DNA): TGTGCCTGGACCGTTCTCGGAGGGAGCTCCTACGAGCAGTACTTC.

Only one count was recorded for this clone. V is TRBV7-9 and J is TRBJ1-1; D unresolved. The CDR3 runs to 14 residues. Per germline, CDR1 SEHNR and CDR2 FQNEAQ (reference sequence). V lost 5 bases and J lost 2, with 12 bases in between. In nucleotides, the CDR3 is TGTGCCAGCAGCACGCAGACAAGAAACACTGAAGCTTTCTTT. The encoded protein is CASSTQTRNTEAFF.

In its sample, this clone was seen once. The chain links TRBV2 to TRBJ2-5; no firm D call. Trimming pared 6 bases from V and 0 bases from J, leaving 5 bases between. The germline gives CDR1 SNHLY, CDR2 FYNNEI. The CDR3 has 12 residues. CDR3 sequence: CASRRYQETQYF. DNA for the CDR3: TGTGCCAGCAGGAGATACCAAGAGACCCAGTACTTC.

The V call is TRBV5-4, the J call TRBJ2-4; D possibly uses TRBD1 or TRBD2 (5 bases each). The germline V and J ends were trimmed by 0 bases and 9 bases, with 10 bases remaining between them. Germline V gene data show CDR1 as SGHNT and CDR2 as YYREEE (reference sequence). CDR3 size: 13 residues. The CDR3 bases are TGTGCCAGCAGCTTGGCCTCAGGGAGCATTCAGTACTTC. Translation: CASSLASGSIQYF. The full variable domain, its missing parts supplied by reference TRBV5-4 and TRBJ2-4, is ETGVTQSPTHLIKTRGQQVTLRCSSQSGHNTVSWYQQALGQGPQFIFQYYREEENGRGNFPPRFSGLQFPNYSSELNVNALELDDSALYLCASSLASGSIQYFGAGTRLSVL.

This rearrangement joins TRBV7-8 to TRBJ2-6; D gene ambiguous. The germline V and J ends were trimmed by 1 base and 0 bases, with 7 bases remaining between them. The germline V gene encodes CDR1 SGHVS and CDR2 FQNEAQ. The CDR3 runs to 16 residues. The CDR3 here is CASSLVGRSGANVLTF. For the CDR3, the DNA is TGTGCCAGCAGCTTAGTTGGCCGCTCTGGGGCCAACGTCCTGACTTTC.

A remark on this clone: Other DNA sequences from this sample encode an identical CDR3 as well. This chain joins TRBV13 and TRBJ1-2; 10 bases match TRBD1. Germline trimming cut 5 bases from V and 4 bases from J; bases unmatched to any gene: 7. Germline CDR1 is PRHDT and CDR2 is FYEKMQ (reference sequence). This CDR3 region has 15 residues. CDR3 protein: CASSNRDRGFYGYTF. Written as DNA, the CDR3 is TGTGCCAGCAGCAACCGGGACAGGGGATTCTATGGCTACACCTTC.

The rearrangement uses TRBV2 and TRBJ2-7; possibly TRBD1 for D (6 bases). This CDR3 contains 18 residues. Trimming removed 1 base at V and 0 bases at J, with 19 bases between. Per germline, CDR1 SNHLY and CDR2 FYNNEI. The CDR3 bases are TGTGCCAGCAGTGAAGAGGGGGTCTGGCCCCTCGGCTCCTACGAGCAGTACTTC. It yields the protein CASSEEGVWPLGSYEQYF.

The chain has TRBV3-1 (or the pseudogene TRBV3-2) and TRBJ2-7, with 11 bases aligning to TRBD1. Germline values: CDR1 LGHDT, CDR2 YNNKEL (reference sequence). The ends lost 4 bases at V and 2 bases at J; junction bases unmatched: 4. This CDR3 has 15 amino acids. The CDR3 loop reads CASSRWGQGAYEQYF. In nucleotides, the CDR3 is TGTGCCAGCAGCCGTTGGGGACAGGGGGCCTACGAGCAGTACTTC.

The chain combines TRBV19 with TRBJ2-3; D is unclear. Trimming shortened V by 3 bases and J by 5 bases, and 3 bases separated the two germline ends. The CDR3 runs to 11 residues. Germline assignment: CDR1 LNHDA and CDR2 SQIVND (reference sequence). The CDR3 bases are TGTGCCAGTAGTATTGGAGATACGCAGTATTTT. It codes for CASSIGDTQYF.

The rearrangement uses TRBV6-1 and TRBJ2-3; either TRBD1 or TRBD2 may fit D (6 bases each). This CDR3 is 17 amino acids long. The V and J ends lost 9 bases and 0 bases respectively, with 22 bases between them. Germline values: CDR1 MNHNS, CDR2 SASEGT. CDR3: CASRERGYGTSTDTQYF. The CDR3 region has the DNA TGTGCCAGTAGGGAAAGGGGGTATGGGACTAGCACAGATACGCAGTATTTT.

This clone was seen a few times. This sequence joins TRBV4-1 and TRBJ1-5, with 7 positions matching TRBD1. In germline, CDR1 is MGHRA, CDR2 YSYEKL. This CDR3 has 16 residues. V lost 0 bases to trimming and J lost 7 bases; unmatched junction nucleotides: 9. In DNA form, the CDR3 reads TGCGCCAGCAGCCAAGATTCTACAGGGGTTTTGCAGCCCCAGCATTTT. Protein sequence: CASSQDSTGVLQPQHF.

The chain employs TRBV3-1 (or the pseudogene TRBV3-2) and TRBJ1-5; possible D gene TRBD1, 5 bases. V was clipped by 3 bases and J by 7 bases, with 16 bases between them. The V gene's germline CDR1 is LGHDT and CDR2 YNNKEL (reference sequence). CDR3 length: 15 residues. As DNA, the CDR3 is TGTGCCAGCAGCCAGTCCTGGGCAGGGCTGCAGCCCCAGCATTTT. Its translation: CASSQSWAGLQPQHF.

The J gene is TRBJ2-3, the V gene TRBV13; D is unclear. Germline CDR1 and CDR2: PRHDT and FYEKMQ (reference sequence). The CDR3 is 12 residues long. Trimming removed 2 bases from V and 3 bases from J, with 3 bases in between. CDR3 sequence reads: CASSLRTDTQYF. The CDR3 DNA reads TGTGCCAGCAGCTTACGTACAGATACGCAGTATTTT.

This CDR3 reads CASSFRSGHNVMNTEAFF. CDR3 sequence (DNA): TGTGCCAGCAGCTTCAGGTCGGGACACAACGTAATGAACACTGAAGCTTTCTTT. The gene calls are TRBV7-8 and TRBJ1-1, with a possible D match to TRBD1 (6 bases). Trimming shortened V by 3 bases and J by 0 bases, and 20 bases separated the two germline ends. This CDR3 is 18 amino acids long. The germline V gene has CDR1 SGHVS and CDR2 FQNEAQ.

V and J are TRBV3-1 (or the pseudogene TRBV3-2) and TRBJ1-1; no reliable D call. V lost 3 bases to trimming and J lost 11 bases, with 19 bases between them. The CDR3 loop spans 14 amino acids. Germline loops: CDR1 LGHDT, CDR2 YNNKEL (reference sequence). The CDR3 loop is CASSHPASGEVAFF. In nucleotides, the CDR3 is TGTGCCAGCAGCCACCCCGCTAGTGGGGAGGTGGCTTTCTTT.